This record covers a single TCR beta chain. The antigen is unknown. The CDR3 contains 15 residues. The V end lost 1 base, the J end lost 10 bases, and 17 bases lay between the germline ends. CDR1 is LGHNA, CDR2 YNFKEQ, per germline. Sequencing targeted expressed TCRB transcripts, as all isolated RNA had been reverse transcribed. Repertoires were generated with immunoSEQ multiplex PCR, while TCRdb's copy carries only in-frame clones and drops some. The sample yields roughly 260,000 clones, roughly 20% seen once. Sorting that relied on CD45RO/CCR7/CD25/CD127/CD95/CD27 yielded CD4+ naive, central memory, regulatory and stem cell-like memory cells. The data are from a study of beta chain features in type 1 diabetes. Study in general: All samples together contributed 100 million to 120 million sorted cells for examination. Whole-study findings and limits: In every one of the four CD4+ subsets, TCRB CDR3s were moderately but significantly shorter in Type 1 diabetes patients. Shorter templates may be favored by PCR, equally so in patients and controls. Type 1 diabetes patients showed fewer insertions and more deletions at VDJ junctions.

V usage is TRBV4-2 and J usage is TRBJ2-1, with D perhaps matching TRBD1 (5 bases). Sequencing was performed on naive CD4+ T cells from blood. The TCR sequence derives from a woman aged 35 to 49 with type 1 diabetes. The CDR3 DNA follows: TGTGCCAGCAGCCAAGTGGAGACAGTGCGAAAAGAGCAGTTCTTC. It encodes CASSQVETVRKEQFF.